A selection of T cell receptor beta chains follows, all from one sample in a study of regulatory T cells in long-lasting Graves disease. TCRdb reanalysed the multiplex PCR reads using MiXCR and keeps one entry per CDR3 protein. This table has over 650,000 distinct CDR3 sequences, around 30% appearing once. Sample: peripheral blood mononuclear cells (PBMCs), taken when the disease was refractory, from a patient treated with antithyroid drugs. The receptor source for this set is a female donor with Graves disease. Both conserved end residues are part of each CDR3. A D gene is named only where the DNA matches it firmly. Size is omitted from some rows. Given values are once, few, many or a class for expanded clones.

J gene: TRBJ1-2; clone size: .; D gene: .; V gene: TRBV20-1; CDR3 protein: CSARSHRTNYGYTF; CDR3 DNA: TGCAGTGCTAGGTCCCACAGAACTAACTATGGCTACACCTTC
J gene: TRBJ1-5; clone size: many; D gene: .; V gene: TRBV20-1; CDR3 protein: CSARDAGANQPQHF; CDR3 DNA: TGCAGTGCTAGAGACGCAGGTGCTAATCAGCCCCAGCATTTT
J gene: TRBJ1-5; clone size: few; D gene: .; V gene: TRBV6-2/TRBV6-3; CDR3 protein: CASRKEGFGSQPQHF; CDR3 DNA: TGTGCCAGCAGGAAGGAGGGTTTTGGGAGTCAGCCCCAGCATTTT
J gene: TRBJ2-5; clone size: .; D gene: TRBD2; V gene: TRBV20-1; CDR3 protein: CSATGLAATSYQETQYF; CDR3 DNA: TGCAGTGCTACTGGACTAGCGGCTACCAGCTACCAAGAGACCCAGTACTTC
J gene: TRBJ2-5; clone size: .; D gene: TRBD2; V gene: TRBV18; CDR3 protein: CASSPKRGPQETQYF; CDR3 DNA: TGTGCCAGCTCACCAAAGCGGGGGCCCCAAGAGACCCAGTACTTC
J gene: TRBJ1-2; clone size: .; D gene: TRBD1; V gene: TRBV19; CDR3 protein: CAGFGQGSNYGYTF; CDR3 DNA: TGTGCCGGGTTCGGACAGGGAAGTAACTATGGCTACACCTTC
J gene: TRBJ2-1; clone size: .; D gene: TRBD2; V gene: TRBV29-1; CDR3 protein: CSVEGRVAGEYNEQFF; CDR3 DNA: TGCAGCGTTGAAGGCCGGGTAGCGGGAGAGTACAATGAGCAGTTCTTC
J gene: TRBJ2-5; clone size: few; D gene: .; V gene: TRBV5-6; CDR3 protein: CASSLFSEGESAETQYF; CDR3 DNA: TGTGCCAGCAGCTTGTTCTCGGAAGGGGAATCCGCGGAGACCCAGTACTTC
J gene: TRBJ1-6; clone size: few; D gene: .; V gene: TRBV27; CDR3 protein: CASSSHLAAPLHF; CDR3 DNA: TGTGCCAGTAGTAGTCACTTGGCGGCACCCCTCCACTTT
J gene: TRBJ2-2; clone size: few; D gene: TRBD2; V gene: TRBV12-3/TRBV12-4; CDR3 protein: CASSLSRTSGKVGELFF; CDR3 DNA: TGTGCCAGCAGTCTATCCCGGACTAGCGGGAAAGTCGGGGAGCTGTTTTTT
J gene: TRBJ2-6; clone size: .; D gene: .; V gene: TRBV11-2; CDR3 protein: CASSLDTGLGFPGANVLTF; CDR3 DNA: TGTGCCAGCAGCTTGGATACTGGCTTGGGGTTTCCTGGGGCCAACGTCCTGACTTTC
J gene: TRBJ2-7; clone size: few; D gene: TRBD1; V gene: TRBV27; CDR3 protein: CASTRMTGGPPYEQYF; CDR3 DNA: TGTGCCAGCACCAGAATGACAGGGGGCCCGCCCTACGAGCAGTACTTC
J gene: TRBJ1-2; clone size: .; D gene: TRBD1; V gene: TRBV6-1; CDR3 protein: CASRQRTGRYGYTF; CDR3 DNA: TGTGCCAGCAGACAAAGGACAGGGAGGTATGGCTACACCTTC
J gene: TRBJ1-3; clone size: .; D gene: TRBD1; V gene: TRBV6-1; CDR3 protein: CASTPLYRQGVGNTIYF; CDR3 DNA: TGTGCCAGCACACCATTGTACCGACAGGGTGTGGGAAACACCATATATTTT
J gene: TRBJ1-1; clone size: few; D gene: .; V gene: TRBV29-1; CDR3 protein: CSVEGRAGWGLGTEAFF; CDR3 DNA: TGCAGCGTTGAGGGTCGAGCAGGGTGGGGATTGGGCACTGAAGCTTTCTTT
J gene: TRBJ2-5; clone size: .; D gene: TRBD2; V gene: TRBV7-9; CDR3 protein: CASSLGGLAGFQETQYF; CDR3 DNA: TGTGCCAGCAGCTTAGGCGGACTAGCGGGCTTTCAAGAGACCCAGTACTTC
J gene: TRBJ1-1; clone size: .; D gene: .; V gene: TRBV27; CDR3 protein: CASSLSPGRSTEAFF; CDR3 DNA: TGTGCCAGCAGTTTAAGTCCAGGGAGGAGCACTGAAGCTTTCTTT
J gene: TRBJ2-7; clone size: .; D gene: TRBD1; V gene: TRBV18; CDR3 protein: CASSPGRGFSGEQYF; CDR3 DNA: TGTGCCAGCTCACCAGGCAGGGGGTTTAGTGGCGAGCAGTACTTC
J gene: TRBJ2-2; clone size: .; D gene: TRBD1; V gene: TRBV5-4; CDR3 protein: CASSLDQGAKWPGELFF; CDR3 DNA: TGTGCCAGCAGCTTGGACCAGGGGGCGAAATGGCCCGGGGAGCTGTTTTTT
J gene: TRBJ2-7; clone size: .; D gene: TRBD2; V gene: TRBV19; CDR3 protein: CASRFRLAGAHEQYF; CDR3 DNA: TGTGCCAGTAGGTTCAGGCTAGCGGGAGCCCACGAGCAGTACTTC